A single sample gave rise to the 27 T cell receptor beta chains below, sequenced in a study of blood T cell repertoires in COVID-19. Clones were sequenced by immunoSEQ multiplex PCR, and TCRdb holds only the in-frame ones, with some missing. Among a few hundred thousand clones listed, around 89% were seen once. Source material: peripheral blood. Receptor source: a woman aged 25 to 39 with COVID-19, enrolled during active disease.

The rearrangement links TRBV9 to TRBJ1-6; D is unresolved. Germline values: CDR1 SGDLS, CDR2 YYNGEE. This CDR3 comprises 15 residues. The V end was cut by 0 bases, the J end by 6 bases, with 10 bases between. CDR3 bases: TGTGCCAGCAGCGTAGGTGGCCACGTTAATTCACCCCTCCACTTT. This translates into CASSVGGHVNSPLHF.

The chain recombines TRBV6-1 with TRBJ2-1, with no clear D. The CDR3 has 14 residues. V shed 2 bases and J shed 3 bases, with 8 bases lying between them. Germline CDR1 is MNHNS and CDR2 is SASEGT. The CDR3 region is CASSESDHYNEQFF. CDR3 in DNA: TGTGCCAGCAGTGAAAGCGACCACTACAATGAGCAGTTCTTC.

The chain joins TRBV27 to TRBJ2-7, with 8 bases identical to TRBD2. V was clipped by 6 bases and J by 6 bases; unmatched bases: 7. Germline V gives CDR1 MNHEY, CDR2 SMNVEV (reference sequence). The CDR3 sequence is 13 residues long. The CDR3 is CASSPGGGREQYF. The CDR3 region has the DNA TGTGCCAGCAGCCCCGGGGGGGGTCGCGAGCAGTACTTC.

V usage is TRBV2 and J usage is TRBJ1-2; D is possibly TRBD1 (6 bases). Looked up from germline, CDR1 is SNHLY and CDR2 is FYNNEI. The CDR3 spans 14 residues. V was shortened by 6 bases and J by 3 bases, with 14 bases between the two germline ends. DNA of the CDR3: TGTGCCAGCAGGAGAGAACAGGGACACTATGGCTACACCTTC. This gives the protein CASRREQGHYGYTF.

CDR3 coding DNA: TGTGCCAGCAGCGCCTCCGGGACAGGGGGAAATTTTGAAGCTTTCTTT. The encoded protein is CASSASGTGGNFEAFF. V is TRBV5-5 and J is TRBJ1-1, with TRBD1 matching over 11 bases. The CDR3 runs 16 residues. CDR1 is SGHKS, CDR2 YYEKEE, per germline (reference sequence). Unmatched junction bases numbered 12, after V lost 4 bases and J lost 7 bases.

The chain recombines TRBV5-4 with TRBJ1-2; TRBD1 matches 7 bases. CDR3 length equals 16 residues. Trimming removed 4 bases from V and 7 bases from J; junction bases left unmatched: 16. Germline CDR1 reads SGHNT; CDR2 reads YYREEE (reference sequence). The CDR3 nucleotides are TGTGCCAGCAGCCCACAAAGGGGGCAGGGGTCTTTTGGCTACACCTTC. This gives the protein CASSPQRGQGSFGYTF. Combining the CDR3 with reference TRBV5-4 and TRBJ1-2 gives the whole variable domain ETGVTQSPTHLIKTRGQQVTLRCSSQSGHNTVSWYQQALGQGPQFIFQYYREEENGRGNFPPRFSGLQFPNYSSELNVNALELDDSALYLCASSPQRGQGSFGYTFGSGTRLTVV.

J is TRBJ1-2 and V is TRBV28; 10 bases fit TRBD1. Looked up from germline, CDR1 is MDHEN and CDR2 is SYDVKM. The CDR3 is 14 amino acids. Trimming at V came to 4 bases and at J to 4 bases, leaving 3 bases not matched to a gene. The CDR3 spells CASSSGQGPYGYTF. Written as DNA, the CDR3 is TGTGCCAGCAGTTCGGGACAGGGGCCCTATGGCTACACCTTC.

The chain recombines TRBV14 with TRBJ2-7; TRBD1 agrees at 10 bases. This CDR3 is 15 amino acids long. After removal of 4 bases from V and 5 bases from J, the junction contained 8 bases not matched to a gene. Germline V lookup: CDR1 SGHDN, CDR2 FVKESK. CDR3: CASSPRQGAINEQYF. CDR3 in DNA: TGTGCCAGCAGCCCAAGACAGGGGGCGATCAACGAGCAGTACTTC. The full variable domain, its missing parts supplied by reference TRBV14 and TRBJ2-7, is EAGVTQFPSHSVIEKGQTVTLRCDPISGHDNLYWYRRVMGKEIKFLLHFVKESKQDESGMPNNRFLAERTGGTYSTLKVQPAELEDSGVYFCASSPRQGAINEQYFGPGTRLTVT.

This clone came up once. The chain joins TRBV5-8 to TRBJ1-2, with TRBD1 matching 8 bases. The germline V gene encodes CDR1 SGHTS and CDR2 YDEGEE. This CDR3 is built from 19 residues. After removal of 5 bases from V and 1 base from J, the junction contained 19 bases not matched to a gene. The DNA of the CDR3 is TGTGCCAGCAGTCCTGACAGGGGACGCCGAACCAGCCTTAACTATGGCTACACCTTC. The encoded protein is CASSPDRGRRTSLNYGYTF.

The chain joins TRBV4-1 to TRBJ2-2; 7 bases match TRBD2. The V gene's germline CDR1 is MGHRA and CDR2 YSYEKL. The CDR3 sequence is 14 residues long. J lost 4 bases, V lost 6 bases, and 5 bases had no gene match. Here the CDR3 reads CASRRPGGTGELFF. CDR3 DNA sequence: TGCGCCAGCAGGCGCCCGGGGGGCACCGGGGAGCTGTTTTTT.

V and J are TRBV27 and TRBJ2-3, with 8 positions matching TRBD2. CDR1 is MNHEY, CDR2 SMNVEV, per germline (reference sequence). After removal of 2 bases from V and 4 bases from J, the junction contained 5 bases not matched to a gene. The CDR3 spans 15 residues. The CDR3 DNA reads TGTGCCAGCAGTTTAGCGGGGGGAGCCGCAGATACGCAGTATTTT. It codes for CASSLAGGAADTQYF.

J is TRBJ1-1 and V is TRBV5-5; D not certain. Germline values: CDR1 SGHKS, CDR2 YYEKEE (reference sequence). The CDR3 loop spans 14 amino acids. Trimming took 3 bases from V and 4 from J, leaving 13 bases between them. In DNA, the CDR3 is TGTGCCAGCAGCTCCCTCCGGAGTGGCACTGAAGCTTTCTTT. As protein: CASSSLRSGTEAFF.

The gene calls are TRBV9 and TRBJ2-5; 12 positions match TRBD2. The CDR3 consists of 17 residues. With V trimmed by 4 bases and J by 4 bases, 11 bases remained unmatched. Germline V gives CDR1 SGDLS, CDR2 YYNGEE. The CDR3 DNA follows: TGTGCCAGCAGCACCTCTAGCGGGGGGGCTCTTTCAGAGACCCAGTACTTC. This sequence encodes CASSTSSGGALSETQYF.

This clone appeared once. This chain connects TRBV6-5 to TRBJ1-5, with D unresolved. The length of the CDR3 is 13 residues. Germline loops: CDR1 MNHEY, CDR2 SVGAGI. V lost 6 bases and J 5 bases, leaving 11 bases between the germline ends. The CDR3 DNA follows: TGTGCCAGCAGATCGGTCTCGGATCAGCCCCAGCATTTT. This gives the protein CASRSVSDQPQHF.

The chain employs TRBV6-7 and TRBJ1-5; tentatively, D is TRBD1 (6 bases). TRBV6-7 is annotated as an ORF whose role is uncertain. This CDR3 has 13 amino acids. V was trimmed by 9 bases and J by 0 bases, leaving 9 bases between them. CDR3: CARKGDSNQPQHF. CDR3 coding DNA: TGTGCCAGAAAGGGGGATAGCAATCAGCCCCAGCATTTT.

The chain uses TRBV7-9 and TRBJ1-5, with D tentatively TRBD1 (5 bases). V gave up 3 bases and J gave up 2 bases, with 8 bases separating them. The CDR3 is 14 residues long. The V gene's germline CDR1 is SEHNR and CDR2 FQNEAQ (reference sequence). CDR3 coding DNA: TGTGCCAGCAGCTTTGGGGCAGGCAATCAGCCCCAGCATTTT. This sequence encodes CASSFGAGNQPQHF. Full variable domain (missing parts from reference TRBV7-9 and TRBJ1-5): DTGVSQNPRHKITKRGQNVTFRCDPISEHNRLYWYRQTLGQGPEFLTYFQNEAQLEKSRLLSDRFSAERPKGSFSTLEIQRTEQGDSAMYLCASSFGAGNQPQHFGDGTRLSIL.

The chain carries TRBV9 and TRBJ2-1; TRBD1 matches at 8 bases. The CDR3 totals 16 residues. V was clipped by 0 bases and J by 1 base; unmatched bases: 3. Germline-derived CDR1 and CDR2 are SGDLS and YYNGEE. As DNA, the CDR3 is TGTGCCAGCAGCGTAGTTGGGACAGGATCCTACAATGAGCAGTTCTTC. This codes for CASSVVGTGSYNEQFF.

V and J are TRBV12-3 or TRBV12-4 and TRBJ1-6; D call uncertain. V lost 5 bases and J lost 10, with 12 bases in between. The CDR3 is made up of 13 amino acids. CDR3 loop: CASSARDFSPLHF. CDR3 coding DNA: TGTGCCAGCAGTGCTCGGGATTTCTCACCCCTCCACTTT.

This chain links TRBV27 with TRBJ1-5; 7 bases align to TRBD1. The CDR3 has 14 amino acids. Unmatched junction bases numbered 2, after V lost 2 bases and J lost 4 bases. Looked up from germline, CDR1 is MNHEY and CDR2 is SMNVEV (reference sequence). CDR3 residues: CASSLQGVNQPQHF. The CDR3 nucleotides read TGTGCCAGCAGTTTACAGGGGGTTAATCAGCCCCAGCATTTT.

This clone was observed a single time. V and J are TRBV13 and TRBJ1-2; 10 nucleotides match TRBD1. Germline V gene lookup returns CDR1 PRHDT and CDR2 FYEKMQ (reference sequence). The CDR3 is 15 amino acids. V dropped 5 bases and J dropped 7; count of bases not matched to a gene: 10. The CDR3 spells CASSPPRTGGVGYTF. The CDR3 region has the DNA TGTGCCAGCAGCCCCCCCCGGACAGGGGGTGTTGGCTACACCTTC.

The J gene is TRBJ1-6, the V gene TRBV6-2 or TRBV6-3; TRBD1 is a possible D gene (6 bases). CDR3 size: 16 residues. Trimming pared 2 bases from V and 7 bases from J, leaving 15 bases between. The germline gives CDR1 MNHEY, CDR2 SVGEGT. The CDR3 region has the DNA TGTGCCAGCAGTTACGTGGGACCCCAGGGGAATTCACCCCTCCACTTT. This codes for CASSYVGPQGNSPLHF.

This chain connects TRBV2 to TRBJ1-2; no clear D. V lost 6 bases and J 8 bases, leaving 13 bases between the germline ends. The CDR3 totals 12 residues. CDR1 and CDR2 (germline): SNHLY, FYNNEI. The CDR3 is CASRGDHLGYTF. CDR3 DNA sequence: TGTGCCAGCAGGGGAGACCACCTAGGCTACACCTTC.

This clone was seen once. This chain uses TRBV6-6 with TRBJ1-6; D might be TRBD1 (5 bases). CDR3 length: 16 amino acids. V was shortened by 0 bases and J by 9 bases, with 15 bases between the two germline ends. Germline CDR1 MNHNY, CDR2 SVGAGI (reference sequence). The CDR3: CASSYSGTQGGSPLHF. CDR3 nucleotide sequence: TGTGCCAGCAGTTACTCGGGGACGCAGGGAGGTTCACCCCTCCACTTT.

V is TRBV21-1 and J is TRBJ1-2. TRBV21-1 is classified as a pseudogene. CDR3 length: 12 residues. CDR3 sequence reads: CASSKVPVGYTF. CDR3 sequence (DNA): TGTGCCAGCAGCAAAGTTCCCGTCGGCTACACCTTC.

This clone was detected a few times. The CDR3 is CASRRLAGEQFF. In nucleotides, the CDR3 is TGTGCCAGCAGACGACTAGCCGGTGAGCAGTTCTTC. V and J are TRBV12-3 or TRBV12-4 and TRBJ2-1; 7 bases agree with TRBD2. The CDR3 loop spans 12 amino acids. V trimming: 6 bases; J trimming: 9 bases; junction bases outside the gene matches: 5.

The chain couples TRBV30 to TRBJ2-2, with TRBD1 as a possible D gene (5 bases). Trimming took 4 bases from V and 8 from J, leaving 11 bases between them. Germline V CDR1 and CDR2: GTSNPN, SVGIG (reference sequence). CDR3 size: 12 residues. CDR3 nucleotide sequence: TGTGCCTGGACTGGACATTTAGGGGAGCTGTTTTTT. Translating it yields CAWTGHLGELFF. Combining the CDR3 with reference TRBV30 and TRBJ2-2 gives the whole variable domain SQTIHQWPATLVQPVGSPLSLECTVEGTSNPNLYWYRQAAGRGLQLLFYSVGIGQISSEVPQNLSASRPQDRQFILSSKKLLLSDSGFYLCAWTGHLGELFFGEGSRLTVL.

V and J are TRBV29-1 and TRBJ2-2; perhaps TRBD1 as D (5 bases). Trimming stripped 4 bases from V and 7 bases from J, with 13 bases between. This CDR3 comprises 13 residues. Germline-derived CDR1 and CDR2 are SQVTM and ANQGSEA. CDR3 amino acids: CSVGGRDYGELFF. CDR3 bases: TGCAGCGTTGGGGGCAGGGATTACGGGGAGCTGTTTTTT.